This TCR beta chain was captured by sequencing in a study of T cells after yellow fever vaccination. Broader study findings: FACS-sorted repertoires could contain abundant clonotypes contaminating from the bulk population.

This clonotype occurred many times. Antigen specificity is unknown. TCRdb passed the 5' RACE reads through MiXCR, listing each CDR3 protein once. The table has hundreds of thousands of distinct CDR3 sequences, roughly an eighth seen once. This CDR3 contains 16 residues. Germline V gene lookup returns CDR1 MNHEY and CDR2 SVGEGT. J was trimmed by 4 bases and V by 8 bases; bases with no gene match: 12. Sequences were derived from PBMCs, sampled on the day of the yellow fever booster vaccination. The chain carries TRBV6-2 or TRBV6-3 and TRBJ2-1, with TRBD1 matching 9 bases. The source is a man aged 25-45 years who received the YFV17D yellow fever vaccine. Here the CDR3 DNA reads TGTGCCAGCGGCTTCCCAGTGACAGGGGGTTACAATGAGCAGTTCTTC. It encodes CASGFPVTGGYNEQFF.